This T cell receptor beta chain was observed in a study of blood T cell repertoires in COVID-19. Profiling relied on immunoSEQ multiplex PCR, and the TCRdb table lists in-frame clones only, not all of them. The sample shows hundreds of thousands of clones, 87% of them seen only once. Individuals aged roughly 18 to 95 years were recruited from some 26 US areas. Resolution of symptoms, clearance, or two negative PCRs was present in recovered Cohort 3 donors. Germline V gene lookup returns CDR1 MDHEN and CDR2 SYDVKM. The CDR3 contains 13 residues. The J segment lost 3 bases and the V segment lost 10 bases, leaving 8 bases of the junction unmatched.

The sequenced material came from PBMCs or T cells enriched from blood (not recorded which). The rearrangement links TRBV28 to TRBJ2-7; 8 positions agree with TRBD1. This sequence originates from a woman between 40 and 55 years old who had recovered from COVID-19. In DNA, the CDR3 is TGTGCCACCCGAACAGGGGGAGGCTACGAGCAGTACTTC. Translating gives CATRTGGGYEQYF.